The 12 T cell receptor beta chains listed next were all sequenced from one sample in a study of shared clonotypes between healthy human individuals. Sequencing used immunoSEQ multiplex PCR; TCRdb keeps in-frame clones, though not all of them. The sample shows approximately 240,000 clones, about 69% of them seen only once. The sequencing input was memory CD4+ T cells sorted from blood. Subset described: CD45RA-negative fraction. These receptors originate from a man aged 25 to 45 in good health.

This chain connects TRBV5-1 to TRBJ2-1, with TRBD2 matching over 8 bases. The CDR3 is made up of 15 amino acids. After removal of 3 bases from V and 2 bases from J, the junction contained 4 bases not matched to a gene. The V gene's germline CDR1 is SGHRS and CDR2 YFSETQ. The chain's CDR3 is CASSSAGGTYNEQFF. The CDR3 bases are TGCGCCAGCAGCTCGGCGGGAGGAACCTACAATGAGCAGTTCTTC.

This clone turned up a few times. This chain links TRBV18 with TRBJ1-2; the match to TRBD1 covers 9 bases. Germline loops: CDR1 KGHSH, CDR2 LQKENI. V shed 5 bases, J shed 4 bases, and the junction held 2 bases outside the gene matches. The CDR3 is made up of 13 amino acids. CDR3 sequence (DNA): TGTGCCAGCTCATCGACAGGGGGCTATGGCTACACCTTC. It is translated as CASSSTGGYGYTF.

The rearrangement joins TRBV7-6 to TRBJ2-7; no firm D call. CDR1 is SGHVS, CDR2 FNYEAQ, per germline. The CDR3 is made up of 13 amino acids. Trimming stripped 4 bases from V and 0 bases from J, with 7 bases between. In DNA form, the CDR3 reads TGTGCCAGCAGCTCCCGGTACTCCTACGAGCAGTACTTC. Amino acids: CASSSRYSYEQYF.

The chain links TRBV14 to TRBJ2-7, with D hard to call. Germline CDR1 SGHDN, CDR2 FVKESK. There are 18 residues in the CDR3. Trimming removed 0 bases from V and 0 bases from J, with 18 bases in between. The CDR3 loop is CASSQESWVQTYSYEQYF. The CDR3 DNA is TGTGCCAGCAGCCAAGAATCTTGGGTCCAAACTTACTCCTACGAGCAGTACTTC.

This chain links TRBV2 with TRBJ2-1; 14 positions match TRBD2. The CDR3 extends over 18 amino acids. Per germline, CDR1 SNHLY and CDR2 FYNNEI. V trimming: 7 bases; J trimming: 1 base; junction bases outside the gene matches: 9. The CDR3 spells CASKRGGLAGVSYNEQFF. CDR3 DNA: TGTGCCAGCAAAAGGGGGGGACTAGCGGGAGTGTCCTACAATGAGCAGTTCTTC. The full variable domain, rest sourced from reference TRBV2 and TRBJ2-1, is EPEVTQTPSHQVTQMGQEVILRCVPISNHLYFYWYRQILGQKVEFLVSFYNNEISEKSEIFDDQFSVERPDGSNFTLKIRSTKLEDSAMYFCASKRGGLAGVSYNEQFFGPGTRLTVL.

This chain connects TRBV7-9 to TRBJ2-7; maybe TRBD2 (7 bases). Germline CDR1 reads SEHNR; CDR2 reads FQNEAQ (reference sequence). The CDR3 consists of 18 residues. V lost 1 base to trimming and J lost 2 bases, with 21 bases between them. The DNA of the CDR3 is TGTGCCAGCAGCTTAGGTTTTAGCGGGCGAAGGGGGACCTACGAGCAGTACTTC. It encodes CASSLGFSGRRGTYEQYF.

The rearrangement uses TRBV5-5 and TRBJ1-1, with a tentative D call TRBD1 (5 bases). CDR3 length: 15 residues. Trimming removed 4 bases from V and 7 bases from J, with 20 bases in between. Per the germline V gene, CDR1 is SGHKS and CDR2 is YYEKEE (reference sequence). The CDR3 loop is CASSHRDPPWDEAFF. DNA of the CDR3: TGTGCCAGCAGCCACCGGGACCCCCCATGGGATGAAGCTTTCTTT.

This clone appeared a few times. The DNA of the CDR3 is TGTGCCAGCAGTCCCGCACCCGGGGGCTATGGCTACACCTTC. This encodes CASSPAPGGYGYTF. The rearrangement uses TRBV6-5 and TRBJ1-2; possible D gene TRBD1, 5 bases. V was clipped by 5 bases and J by 4 bases, with 14 bases between them. Germline assignment: CDR1 MNHEY and CDR2 SVGAGI. The CDR3 consists of 14 residues.

The rearrangement uses TRBV25-1 and TRBJ2-7, with 7 bases lining up with TRBD1. The length of the CDR3 is 13 residues. Germline V CDR1 and CDR2: MGHDK, SYGVNS. V lost 10 bases to trimming and J lost 5 bases; unmatched junction nucleotides: 11. CDR3 bases: TGTGCCACCGAGGACAGGTATGGGGACGAGCAGTACTTC. This encodes CATEDRYGDEQYF.

The chain joins TRBV28 to TRBJ2-5, with D possibly being TRBD1 or TRBD2 (6 bases each). With 5 bases removed from V and 5 bases from J, the gap between germline ends came to 18 bases. Germline values: CDR1 MDHEN, CDR2 SYDVKM. The CDR3 runs to 15 residues. DNA for the CDR3: TGTGCCAGCAGTCTCCGGAGGGGGGCGTGGGAGACCCAGTACTTC. As protein: CASSLRRGAWETQYF. The variable domain in full, with the rest retrieved from reference TRBV28 and TRBJ2-5, is DVKVTQSSRYLVKRTGEKVFLECVQDMDHENMFWYRQDPGLGLRLIYFSYDVKMKEKGDIPEGYSVSREKKERFSLILESASTNQTSMYLCASSLRRGAWETQYFGPGTRLLVL.

V gene TRBV30 combines with J gene TRBJ2-1, with 8 positions matching TRBD2. Trimming at V came to 8 bases and at J to 4 bases, leaving 13 bases not matched to a gene. The CDR3 is made up of 15 amino acids. Germline V gene sequence: CDR1 GTSNPN, CDR2 SVGIG (reference sequence). The CDR3 loop is CARDPWREVYNEQFF. CDR3 bases: TGTGCCCGTGATCCTTGGCGGGAGGTATACAATGAGCAGTTCTTC.

V is TRBV30 and J is TRBJ2-5; D not certain. Germline CDR1 GTSNPN, CDR2 SVGIG (reference sequence). The V and J ends lost 0 bases and 5 bases respectively, with 13 bases between them. The CDR3 extends over 14 amino acids. The CDR3, as DNA: TGTGCCTGGAGTGTATGGGCTTCCGGGGAGACCCAGTACTTC. It specifies CAWSVWASGETQYF.